Listed here are 26 T cell receptor beta chains from one sample, sequenced in a study of cytomegalovirus exposure and HLA in healthy donors. Researchers ran the PCR with 60 Vbeta and 13 Jbeta primers. The data were produced by immunoSEQ multiplex PCR, yet TCRdb's version contains in-frame clones alone and is incomplete. The sample carries roughly 80,000 clones, about 69% recorded once. Input material: PBMCs. These receptors all come from a woman aged 40 to 55 in good health and CMV-seropositive.

The gene calls are TRBV27 and TRBJ2-2; D is possibly TRBD1 (5 bases). The germline gives CDR1 MNHEY, CDR2 SMNVEV (reference sequence). Trimming stripped 6 bases from V and 4 bases from J, with 6 bases between. The length of the CDR3 is 12 residues. The CDR3 sequence is CASRGPTGELFF. The CDR3 nucleotides read TGTGCCAGCAGGGGGCCCACCGGGGAGCTGTTTTTT.

The chain has TRBV6-5 and TRBJ1-6; D is unresolved. Germline V lookup: CDR1 MNHEY, CDR2 SVGAGI. CDR3 length equals 14 residues. The ends were cut back, 4 bases at V and 8 bases at J, with 12 bases in the middle. This chain's CDR3 is CASSSLGRDSPLHF. For the CDR3, the DNA is TGTGCCAGCAGTTCGTTAGGGAGAGATTCACCCCTCCACTTT.

In this sample, this clone turned up a few times. The chain combines TRBV7-8 with TRBJ2-1; no firm D call. Germline V gene data show CDR1 as SGHVS and CDR2 as FQNEAQ. V was clipped by 1 base and J by 4 bases, with 8 bases between them. CDR3 length: 14 residues. The CDR3 sequence is CASSLVRVYNEQFF. The CDR3, as DNA: TGTGCCAGCAGCTTAGTTCGGGTTTACAATGAGCAGTTCTTC.

The count of this clone is one. The J gene is TRBJ1-1, the V gene TRBV5-4; 12 positions agree with TRBD1. The ends lost 4 bases at V and 10 bases at J; junction bases unmatched: 14. In germline, CDR1 is SGHNT, CDR2 YYREEE (reference sequence). The CDR3 extends over 16 amino acids. CDR3 DNA: TGTGCCAGCAGCCCGGGACAGGGGGCGGTGAGTACGGGAGCTTTCTTT. Amino acid sequence: CASSPGQGAVSTGAFF. The whole variable domain, filled in from reference TRBV5-4 and TRBJ1-1, reads ETGVTQSPTHLIKTRGQQVTLRCSSQSGHNTVSWYQQALGQGPQFIFQYYREEENGRGNFPPRFSGLQFPNYSSELNVNALELDDSALYLCASSPGQGAVSTGAFFGQGTRLTVV.

The gene calls are TRBV2 and TRBJ1-5, with D perhaps TRBD1 (6 bases). Germline CDR1 and CDR2: SNHLY and FYNNEI. The CDR3 totals 16 residues. V lost 6 bases and J lost 0, with 15 bases in between. This CDR3 is CASSETTGYSNQPQHF. DNA for the CDR3: TGTGCCAGCAGCGAAACGACAGGTTATAGCAATCAGCCCCAGCATTTT.

This clone turned up a few times. The chain is built from TRBV5-1 and TRBJ2-6, with TRBD2 matching over 10 bases. The germline CDR1 and CDR2 sequences are SGHRS and YFSETQ. V shed 1 base and J 4 bases; nucleotides not matched to a gene: 5. This CDR3 region has 17 residues. CDR3 loop: CASSLLAGADGANVLTF. In nucleotides, the CDR3 is TGCGCCAGCAGCTTGCTAGCGGGGGCTGACGGGGCCAACGTCCTGACTTTC. The full variable domain, with the rest looked up from reference TRBV5-1 and TRBJ2-6, is KAGVTQTPRYLIKTRGQQVTLSCSPISGHRSVSWYQQTPGQGLQFLFEYFSETQRNKGNFPGRFSGRQFSNSRSEMNVSTLELGDSALYLCASSLLAGADGANVLTFGAGSRLTVL.

Here the CDR3 reads CASRNPGGGETQYF. The DNA of the CDR3 is TGTGCCAGCAGAAATCCCGGAGGAGGGGAGACCCAGTACTTC. The V call is TRBV28, the J call TRBJ2-5; a possible D gene is TRBD2 (6 bases). The CDR3 is 14 amino acids. Germline CDR1 and CDR2: MDHEN and SYDVKM. The V end was cut by 6 bases, the J end by 5 bases, with 16 bases between.

This chain uses TRBV19 with TRBJ1-3; D gene unclear. The V and J ends lost 3 bases and 2 bases respectively, with 14 bases between them. Germline values: CDR1 LNHDA, CDR2 SQIVND (reference sequence). This CDR3 region has 16 residues. CDR3 region: CASSIKFPVTGNTIYF. The CDR3 nucleotides are TGTGCCAGTAGTATTAAGTTTCCAGTGACTGGAAACACCATATATTTT.

This clone has a handful of counts. The CDR3 sequence is CASSDPARNDATNEKLFF. For the CDR3, the DNA is TGTGCCAGCAGTGACCCCGCCAGGAACGACGCAACTAATGAAAAACTGTTTTTT. The chain recombines TRBV6-1 with TRBJ1-4, with D unresolved. Germline V CDR1 and CDR2: MNHNS, SASEGT. V dropped 3 bases and J dropped 0 bases, with 17 bases sitting between them. The CDR3 is made up of 18 amino acids.

The V and J genes are TRBV5-6 and TRBJ1-1, with 11 bases identical to TRBD1. The ends lost 3 bases at V and 3 bases at J; junction bases unmatched: 7. Germline values: CDR1 SGHDT, CDR2 YYEEEE. The CDR3 spans 16 residues. The CDR3 DNA follows: TGTGCCAGCAGCTCGGACAGGGGGCAGATTGACACTGAAGCTTTCTTT. Its translation is CASSSDRGQIDTEAFF.

This clone occurred once. The genes are TRBV19 and TRBJ2-7, with D possibly being TRBD1 (6 bases). The germline gives CDR1 LNHDA, CDR2 SQIVND (reference sequence). Trimming removed 5 bases at V and 3 bases at J, with 11 bases between. CDR3 length: 13 residues. The CDR3 reads CASSSARGYEQYF. Written as DNA, the CDR3 is TGTGCCAGTAGTTCGGCCAGGGGCTACGAGCAGTACTTC. Based on the CDR3 plus reference TRBV19 and TRBJ2-7, the full variable domain is DGGITQSPKYLFRKEGQNVTLSCEQNLNHDAMYWYRQDPGQGLRLIYYSQIVNDFQKGDIAEGYSVSREKKESFPLTVTSAQKNPTAFYLCASSSARGYEQYFGPGTRLTVT.

V is TRBV4-1 and J is TRBJ1-1, with TRBD1 identical over 9 bases. J gave up 5 bases and V 4 bases, and 8 bases lay outside the gene matches. The germline V gene encodes CDR1 MGHRA and CDR2 YSYEKL. This CDR3 is built from 15 residues. This CDR3 reads CASSPRQGVGTEAFF. CDR3 bases: TGCGCCAGCAGCCCCAGACAGGGGGTGGGTACTGAAGCTTTCTTT.

J is TRBJ1-1 and V is TRBV10-2, with 8 bases identical to TRBD1. The CDR3 extends over 14 amino acids. The germline V gene has CDR1 WSHSY and CDR2 SAAADI. V was clipped by 8 bases and J by 1 base; unmatched bases: 6. In DNA, the CDR3 is TGCGCCAGCCGAGGACAGGGACAGAACACTGAAGCTTTCTTT. Amino acid sequence: CASRGQGQNTEAFF.

Only a few counts were recorded for this clone. The chain couples TRBV6-1 to TRBJ1-3; tentative D call: TRBD1 (5 bases). The CDR3 runs to 15 residues. The germline V and J ends were trimmed by 4 bases and 9 bases, with 19 bases remaining between them. The V gene's germline CDR1 is MNHNS and CDR2 SASEGT. Written as DNA, the CDR3 is TGTGCCAGCAGTGCGCGGGACCCAATGGCGAGCACCATATATTTT. Translated, it gives CASSARDPMASTIYF.

The gene calls are TRBV4-1 and TRBJ1-4, with 10 positions matching TRBD1. The germline CDR1 and CDR2 sequences are MGHRA and YSYEKL. The V gene end was trimmed by 2 bases and the J gene end by 8 bases; junction bases not matched to a gene: 5. This CDR3 spans 15 amino acids. CDR3 sequence: CASSQPTGGWEKLFF. The CDR3 DNA is TGCGCCAGCAGCCAACCGACAGGGGGCTGGGAAAAACTGTTTTTT.

The V and J genes are TRBV7-9 and TRBJ1-2; D not resolved. Per the germline V gene, CDR1 is SEHNR and CDR2 is FQNEAQ (reference sequence). The CDR3 extends over 14 amino acids. Trimming shortened V by 4 bases and J by 4 bases, and 13 bases separated the two germline ends. CDR3 in amino acids: CASSSSPDSYGYTF. The CDR3 DNA sequence: TGTGCCAGCAGCTCCTCGCCTGACTCCTATGGCTACACCTTC.

This chain joins TRBV9 and TRBJ1-1, with D maybe TRBD1 (6 bases). Germline V CDR1 and CDR2: SGDLS, YYNGEE. This CDR3 has 16 amino acids. Trimming shortened V by 3 bases and J by 4 bases, and 19 bases separated the two germline ends. The CDR3 nucleotides read TGTGCCAGCAGCGAAGCCACGACAGGAGCTACCACTGAAGCTTTCTTT. The encoded protein is CASSEATTGATTEAFF.

J is TRBJ2-2 and V is TRBV5-1; TRBD2 matches 7 bases. Germline V lookup: CDR1 SGHRS, CDR2 YFSETQ. CDR3 length: 14 residues. V dropped 7 bases and J dropped 4; count of bases not matched to a gene: 7. Written as DNA, the CDR3 is TGCGCCAGCCGCGGGAGTTTCGGCACCGGGGAGCTGTTTTTT. Residues: CASRGSFGTGELFF.

The rearrangement uses TRBV6-5 and TRBJ1-3, with a tentative D call TRBD1 (5 bases). CDR1 is MNHEY, CDR2 SVGAGI, per germline. CDR3 size: 14 residues. Trimming removed 8 bases at V and 0 bases at J, with 11 bases between. The CDR3 here is CASGGHNSGNTIYF. For the CDR3, the DNA is TGTGCCAGCGGCGGACACAACTCTGGAAACACCATATATTTT.

This clone was observed a single time. The V call is TRBV5-1, the J call TRBJ2-5; D gene ambiguous. The CDR3 sequence is 14 residues long. Germline-derived CDR1 and CDR2 are SGHRS and YFSETQ. V shed 0 bases and J shed 1 base, with 7 bases lying between them. CDR3 sequence reads: CASSLGHIQETQYF. The CDR3 nucleotides are TGCGCCAGCAGCTTGGGACACATCCAAGAGACCCAGTACTTC.

The chain links TRBV5-1 to TRBJ2-7; 10 positions match TRBD1. Trimming cost V 0 bases and J 5 bases; bases outside gene matches: 2. CDR1 and CDR2 from the germline V gene are SGHRS and YFSETQ. The CDR3 contains 14 residues. The CDR3 region is CASSLGTGGNEQYF. The CDR3 DNA is TGCGCCAGCAGCTTGGGGACAGGGGGGAACGAGCAGTACTTC.

The table lists this clone with a few counts. The J gene is TRBJ2-2, the V gene TRBV19; D perhaps matches TRBD1 (5 bases). V lost 6 bases and J 5 bases, leaving 25 bases between the germline ends. Germline V gene lookup returns CDR1 LNHDA and CDR2 SQIVND (reference sequence). This CDR3 spans 18 amino acids. The CDR3 loop is CASRDRGWDRLRTGELFF. CDR3 DNA: TGTGCCAGTAGGGATAGGGGTTGGGATAGGTTGAGGACCGGGGAGCTGTTTTTT.

The chain employs TRBV6-6 and TRBJ1-4; D is ambiguous. Per germline, CDR1 MNHNY and CDR2 SVGAGI (reference sequence). V was shortened by 7 bases and J by 7 bases, with 22 bases between the two germline ends. The CDR3 consists of 16 residues. CDR3 DNA sequence: TGTGCCAGCAATCGGAGATCGACGGTATTTGGTGAAAAACTGTTTTTT. Residues: CASNRRSTVFGEKLFF.

The chain carries TRBV7-8 and TRBJ2-7; D is perhaps TRBD2 (6 bases). Between the trimmed V and J ends, which lost 1 base and 2 bases, there was a span of 15 bases. The CDR3 sequence is 16 residues long. The V gene's germline CDR1 is SGHVS and CDR2 FQNEAQ. Here the CDR3 reads CASSLGRGALTYEQYF. As DNA, the CDR3 is TGTGCCAGCAGCTTAGGGCGGGGAGCTTTGACCTACGAGCAGTACTTC.

The rearrangement links TRBV10-3 to TRBJ1-5, with 10 bases lining up with TRBD1. Looked up from germline, CDR1 is ENHRY and CDR2 is SYGVKD. J was trimmed by 4 bases and V by 0 bases; bases with no gene match: 6. CDR3 size: 17 residues. CDR3 sequence (DNA): TGTGCCATCAGTGAGTCTGGACAGGGGGTCTTTAATCAGCCCCAGCATTTT. Translation gives CAISESGQGVFNQPQHF.

This clone was seen a few times. This chain connects TRBV10-3 to TRBJ1-2, with 9 bases identical to TRBD1. This CDR3 comprises 14 residues. Looked up from germline, CDR1 is ENHRY and CDR2 is SYGVKD. After removal of 3 bases from V and 6 bases from J, the junction contained 5 bases not matched to a gene. In DNA, the CDR3 is TGTGCCATCAGTGACCAAACAGGGGGCGATGGCTACACCTTC. Its translation: CAISDQTGGDGYTF.